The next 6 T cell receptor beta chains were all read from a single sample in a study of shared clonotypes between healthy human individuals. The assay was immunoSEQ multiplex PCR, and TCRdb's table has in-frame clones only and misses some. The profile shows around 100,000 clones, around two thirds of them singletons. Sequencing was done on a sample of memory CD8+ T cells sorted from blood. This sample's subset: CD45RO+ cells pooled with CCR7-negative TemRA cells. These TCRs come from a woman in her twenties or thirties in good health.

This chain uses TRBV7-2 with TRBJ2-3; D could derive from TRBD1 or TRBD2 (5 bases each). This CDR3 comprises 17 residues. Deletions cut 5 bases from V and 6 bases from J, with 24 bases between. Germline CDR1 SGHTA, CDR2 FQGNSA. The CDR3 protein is CASSLSPRDPQRDTQYF. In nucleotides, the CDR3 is TGTGCCAGCAGCCTCAGCCCCCGGGACCCCCAGAGGGATACGCAGTATTTT.

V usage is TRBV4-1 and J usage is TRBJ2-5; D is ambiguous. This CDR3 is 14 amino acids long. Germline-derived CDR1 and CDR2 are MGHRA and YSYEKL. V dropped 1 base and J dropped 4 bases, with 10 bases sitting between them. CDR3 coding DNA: TGCGCCAGCAGCCAAGTGGGGATCGGAGAGACCCAGTACTTC. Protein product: CASSQVGIGETQYF.

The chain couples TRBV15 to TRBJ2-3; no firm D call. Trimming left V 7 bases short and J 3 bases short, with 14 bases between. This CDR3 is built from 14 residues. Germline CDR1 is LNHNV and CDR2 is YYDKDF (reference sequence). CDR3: CATMSLLGTDTQYF. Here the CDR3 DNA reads TGTGCCACCATGTCCCTTCTTGGAACAGATACGCAGTATTTT.

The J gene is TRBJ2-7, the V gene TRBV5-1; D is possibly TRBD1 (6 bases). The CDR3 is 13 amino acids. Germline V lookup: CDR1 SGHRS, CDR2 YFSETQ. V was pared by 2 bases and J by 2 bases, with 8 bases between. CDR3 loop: CASSFQGTYEQYF. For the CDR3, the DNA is TGCGCCAGCAGCTTCCAGGGGACCTACGAGCAGTACTTC.

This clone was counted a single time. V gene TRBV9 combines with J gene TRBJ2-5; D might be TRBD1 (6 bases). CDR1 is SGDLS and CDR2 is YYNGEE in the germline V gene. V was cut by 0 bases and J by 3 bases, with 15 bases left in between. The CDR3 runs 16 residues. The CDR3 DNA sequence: TGTGCCAGCAGCGTAGCGTTGAGGACAGCTAAAGAGACCCAGTACTTC. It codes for CASSVALRTAKETQYF.

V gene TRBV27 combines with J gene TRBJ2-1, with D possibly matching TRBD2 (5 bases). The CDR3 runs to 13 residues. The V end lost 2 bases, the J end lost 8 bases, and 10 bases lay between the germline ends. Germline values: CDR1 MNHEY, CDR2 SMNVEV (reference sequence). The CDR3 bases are TGTGCCAGCAGTTTAAGTCTAGCCCATGAGCAGTTCTTC. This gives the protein CASSLSLAHEQFF.